The rows below give T cell receptor beta chains drawn from one sample of a study of T cell repertoires in cytomegalovirus infection. For these receptors, no antigen is known. TCRdb called the reads again in MiXCR, with one record for every CDR3 protein. The sample has over 100,000 distinct CDR3 sequences, 10% seen once. The specimen was PBMCs, sequenced either directly or after in vitro stimulation (not recorded which). The receptors were sampled from a human donor in good health (CMV status not recorded). Some clones in this sample may be carry-over from other donors' samples. Each CDR3 is given with its conserved first and last residue. The order of the fields is J gene, D gene, V gene, clone size, CDR3 protein, CDR3 DNA. D genes are given only for firm matches. Clone size is shown for a subset of rows, as once, few, many or a class of expanded clone.

J: TRBJ1-2; D: -; V: TRBV6-2/TRBV6-3; size: -; CDR3: CASSYSGGPGYTF; DNA: TGTGCCAGCAGTTACTCGGGGGGTCCTGGCTACACCTTC
J: TRBJ1-5; D: -; V: TRBV7-2; size: -; CDR3: CASSPITRGSLHF; DNA: TGTGCCAGCAGCCCAATTACCCGAGGGTCTCTGCATTTT
J: TRBJ1-5; D: -; V: TRBV18; size: many; CDR3: CASSLRVGGGNQPQHF; DNA: TGTGCCAGCTCACTTAGAGTCGGTGGGGGGAATCAGCCCCAGCATTTT
J: TRBJ2-2; D: TRBD2; V: TRBV7-2; size: many; CDR3: CASSLGGSGRAGELFF; DNA: TGTGCCAGCAGCCTGGGGGGTAGCGGGAGGGCCGGGGAGCTGTTTTTT
J: TRBJ2-1; D: -; V: TRBV19; size: few; CDR3: CASSIYSVSVSSYNEQFF; DNA: TGTGCCAGTAGTATATACTCCGTTAGCGTCAGCTCCTACAATGAGCAGTTCTTC
J: TRBJ2-7; D: TRBD2; V: TRBV28; size: -; CDR3: CASRPLQNGGTSGIHEQYF; DNA: TGTGCCAGCAGGCCCCTACAGAATGGAGGGACTAGCGGGATCCACGAGCAGTACTTC
J: TRBJ2-1; D: TRBD2; V: TRBV10-3; size: many; CDR3: CAIKSSSGRDNEQFF; DNA: TGTGCCATCAAATCCTCCAGCGGGAGAGACAATGAGCAGTTCTTC
J: TRBJ1-2; D: -; V: TRBV10-3; size: many; CDR3: CAISESRDYGYTF; DNA: TGTGCCATCAGTGAGTCGAGAGACTATGGCTACACCTTC
J: TRBJ2-7; D: -; V: TRBV2; size: many; CDR3: CASRADVSYEQYF; DNA: TGTGCCAGCAGAGCCGACGTCTCCTACGAGCAGTACTTC
J: TRBJ2-5; D: TRBD2; V: TRBV7-8; size: many; CDR3: CASSLVPAGTSSSPVQETQYF; DNA: TGTGCCAGCAGCTTAGTGCCCGCCGGGACTAGCTCCTCGCCCGTTCAAGAGACCCAGTACTTC
J: TRBJ2-2; D: -; V: TRBV7-3; size: many; CDR3: CASSLSREVAGHGELFF; DNA: TGTGCCAGCAGCTTAAGTCGCGAGGTAGCCGGTCACGGGGAGCTGTTTTTT